This TCR beta chain was sequenced for a study of identical twins. TCRdb re-called the 5' RACE reads through MiXCR, storing one row per CDR3 protein. The profile shows roughly 1,500,000 distinct CDR3 sequences, 32% of them singletons. Ten or more counts support this clonotype. Its target is not known. Notes on the study in general: Weaker excess sharing between twins was seen in beta out-of-frame sequences.

The CDR3 sequence is 13 residues long. Germline-derived CDR1 and CDR2 are SGHDN and FVKESK. V shed 7 bases and J 10 bases; nucleotides not matched to a gene: 5. The chain links TRBV14 to TRBJ1-6; 9 bases fit TRBD1. Material: cord blood. This receptor was identified in a newborn girl in good health. CDR3 amino acids: CASNSGTGSPLHF. The CDR3 DNA is TGTGCCAGCAATAGCGGGACAGGGTCACCCCTCCACTTT.